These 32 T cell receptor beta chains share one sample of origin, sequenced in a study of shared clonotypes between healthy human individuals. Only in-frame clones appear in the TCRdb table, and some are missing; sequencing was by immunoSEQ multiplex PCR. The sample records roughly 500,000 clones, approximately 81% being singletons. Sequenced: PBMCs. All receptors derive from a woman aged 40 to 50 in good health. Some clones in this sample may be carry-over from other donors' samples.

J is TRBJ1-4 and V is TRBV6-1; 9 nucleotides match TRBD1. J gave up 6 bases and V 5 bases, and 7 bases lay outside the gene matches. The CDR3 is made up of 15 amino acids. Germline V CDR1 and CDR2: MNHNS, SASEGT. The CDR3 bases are TGTGCCAGCAGTAAACAGGGGGCGGGGGATGAAAAACTGTTTTTT. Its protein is CASSKQGAGDEKLFF.

CDR3 coding DNA: TGCGCCAGCAGCCAGATGGGGGGGAGGGAAAACATTCAGTACTTC. Translating it yields CASSQMGGRENIQYF. The chain recombines TRBV4-1 with TRBJ2-4; 7 bases are a match to TRBD2. With 3 bases clipped from V and 5 bases from J, the junction kept 7 bases outside the gene matches. Germline V lookup: CDR1 MGHRA, CDR2 YSYEKL. This CDR3 region has 15 residues.

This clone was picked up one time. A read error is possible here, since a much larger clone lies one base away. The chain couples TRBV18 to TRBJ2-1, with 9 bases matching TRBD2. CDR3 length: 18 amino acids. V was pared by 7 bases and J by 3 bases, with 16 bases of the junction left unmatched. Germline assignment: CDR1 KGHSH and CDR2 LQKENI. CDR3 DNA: TGTGCCAGCTTACCTACCCCTAGCGGGATCGGTGTCTACAATGAGCAGTTCTTC. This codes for CASLPTPSGIGVYNEQFF.

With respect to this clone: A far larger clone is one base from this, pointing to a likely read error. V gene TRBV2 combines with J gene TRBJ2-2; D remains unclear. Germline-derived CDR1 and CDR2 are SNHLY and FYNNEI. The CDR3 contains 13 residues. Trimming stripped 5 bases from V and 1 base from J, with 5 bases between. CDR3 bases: TGTGCCAGCAGTTTACAGAACACCGGGGAGCTGTTTTTT. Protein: CASSLQNTGELFF.

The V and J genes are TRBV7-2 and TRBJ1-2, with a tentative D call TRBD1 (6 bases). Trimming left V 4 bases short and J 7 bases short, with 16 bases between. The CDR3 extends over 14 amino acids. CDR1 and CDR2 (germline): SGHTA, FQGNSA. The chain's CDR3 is CASSSQGTSGGYTF. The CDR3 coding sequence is TGTGCCAGCAGCTCACAGGGAACGTCTGGTGGCTACACCTTC.

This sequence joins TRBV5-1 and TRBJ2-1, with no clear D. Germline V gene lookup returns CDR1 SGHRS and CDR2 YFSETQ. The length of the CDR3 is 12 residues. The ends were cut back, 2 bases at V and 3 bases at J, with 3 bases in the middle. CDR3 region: CASSFNYNEQFF. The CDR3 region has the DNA TGCGCCAGCAGCTTTAACTACAATGAGCAGTTCTTC.

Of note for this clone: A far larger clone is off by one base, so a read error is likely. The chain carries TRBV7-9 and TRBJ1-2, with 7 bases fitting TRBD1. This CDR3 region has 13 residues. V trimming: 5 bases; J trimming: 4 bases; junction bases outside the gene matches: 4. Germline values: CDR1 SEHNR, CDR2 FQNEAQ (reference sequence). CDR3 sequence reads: CASSPTGTYGYTF. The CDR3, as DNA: TGTGCCAGCAGCCCGACAGGGACCTATGGCTACACCTTC.

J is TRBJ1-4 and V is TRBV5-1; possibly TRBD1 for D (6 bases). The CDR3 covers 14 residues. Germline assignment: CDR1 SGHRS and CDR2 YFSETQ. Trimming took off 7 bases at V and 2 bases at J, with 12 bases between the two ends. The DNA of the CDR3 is TGCGCCAGCGGAGCGGGGGCGACTAATGAAAAACTGTTTTTT. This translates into CASGAGATNEKLFF.

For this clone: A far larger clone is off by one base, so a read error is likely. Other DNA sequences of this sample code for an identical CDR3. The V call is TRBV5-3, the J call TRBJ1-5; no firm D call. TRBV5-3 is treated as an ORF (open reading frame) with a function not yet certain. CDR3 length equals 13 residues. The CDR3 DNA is TGCGCCAGAAGCTTGGCGCAAAATCAGCCCCAGCATTTT. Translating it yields CARSLAQNQPQHF.

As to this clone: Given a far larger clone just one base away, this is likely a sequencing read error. The CDR3, as DNA: TGTGCCAGCAGTTTAGACTCCTCCGAGCAGTGCTTC. Its protein is CASSLDSSEQCF. The chain couples TRBV11-3 to TRBJ2-7; D is unresolved. In germline, CDR1 is SGHNT, CDR2 YENEEA. The CDR3 runs 12 residues.

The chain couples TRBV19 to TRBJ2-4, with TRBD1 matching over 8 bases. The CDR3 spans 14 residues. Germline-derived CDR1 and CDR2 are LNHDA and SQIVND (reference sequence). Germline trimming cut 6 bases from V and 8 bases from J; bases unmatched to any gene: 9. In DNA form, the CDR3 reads TGTGCCAGTAGCTCAGGGGGCCGCTCGTACATTCAGTACTTC. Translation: CASSSGGRSYIQYF.

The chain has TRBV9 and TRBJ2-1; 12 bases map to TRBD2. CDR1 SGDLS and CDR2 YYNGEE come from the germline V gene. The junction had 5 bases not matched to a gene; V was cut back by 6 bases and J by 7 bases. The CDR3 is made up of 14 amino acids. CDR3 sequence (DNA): TGTGCCAGCAAGGGACTAGCGGGTACTAATGAGCAGTTCTTC. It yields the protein CASKGLAGTNEQFF.

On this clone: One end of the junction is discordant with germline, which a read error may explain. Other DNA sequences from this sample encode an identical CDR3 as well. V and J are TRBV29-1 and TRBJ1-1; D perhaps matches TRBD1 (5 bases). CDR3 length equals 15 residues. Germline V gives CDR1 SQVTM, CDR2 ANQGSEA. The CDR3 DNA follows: TGCAGCGCTGGGGCTGGTTGGGGAATGAACACTGAAGCTTTCTTC. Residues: CSAGAGWGMNTEAFF. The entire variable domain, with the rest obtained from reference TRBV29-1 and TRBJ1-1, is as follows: SAVISQKPSRDICQRGTSLTIQCQVDSQVTMMFWYRQQPGQSLTLIATANQGSEATYESGFVIDKFPISRPNLTFSTLTVSNMSPEDSSIYLCSAGAGWGMNTEAFFGQGTRLTVV.

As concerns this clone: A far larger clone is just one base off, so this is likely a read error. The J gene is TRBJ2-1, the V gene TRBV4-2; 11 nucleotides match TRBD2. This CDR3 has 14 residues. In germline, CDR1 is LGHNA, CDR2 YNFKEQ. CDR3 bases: TGTGCCAGCAGCCGACGACTAGCGGGAAATGAGCGGTTCTTC. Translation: CASSRRLAGNERFF.

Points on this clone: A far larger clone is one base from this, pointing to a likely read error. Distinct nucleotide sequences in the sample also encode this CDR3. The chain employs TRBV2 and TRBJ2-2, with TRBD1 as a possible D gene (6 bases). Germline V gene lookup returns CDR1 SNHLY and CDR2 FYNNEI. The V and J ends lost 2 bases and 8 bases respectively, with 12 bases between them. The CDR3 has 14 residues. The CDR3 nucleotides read TGTGCCAGCAGTGAAACAGGGAGTACTGGGGAGCTGTTTTTT. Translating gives CASSETGSTGELFF.

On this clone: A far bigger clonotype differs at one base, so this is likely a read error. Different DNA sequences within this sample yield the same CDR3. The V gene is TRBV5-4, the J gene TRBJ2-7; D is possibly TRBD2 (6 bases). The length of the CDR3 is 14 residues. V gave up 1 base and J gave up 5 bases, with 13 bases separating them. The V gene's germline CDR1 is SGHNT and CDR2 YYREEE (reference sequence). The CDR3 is CASSLFGSPHEQYF. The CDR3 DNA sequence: TGTGCCAGCAGCTTGTTCGGGAGTCCACACGAGCAGTACTTC.

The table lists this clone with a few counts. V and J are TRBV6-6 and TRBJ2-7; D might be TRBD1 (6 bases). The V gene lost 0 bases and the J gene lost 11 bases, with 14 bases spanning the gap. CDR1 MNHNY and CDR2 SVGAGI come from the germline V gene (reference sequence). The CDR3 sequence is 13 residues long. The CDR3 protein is CASSYSLRQEEYF. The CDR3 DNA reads TGTGCCAGCAGTTACTCCCTTAGACAGGAAGAGTACTTC.

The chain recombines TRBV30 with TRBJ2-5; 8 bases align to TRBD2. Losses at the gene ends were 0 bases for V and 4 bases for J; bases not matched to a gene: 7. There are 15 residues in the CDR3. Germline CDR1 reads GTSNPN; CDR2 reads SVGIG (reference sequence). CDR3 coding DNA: TGTGCCTGGAGTGTACGCGGGGGGCGGCGAGAGACCCAGTACTTC. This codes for CAWSVRGGRRETQYF.

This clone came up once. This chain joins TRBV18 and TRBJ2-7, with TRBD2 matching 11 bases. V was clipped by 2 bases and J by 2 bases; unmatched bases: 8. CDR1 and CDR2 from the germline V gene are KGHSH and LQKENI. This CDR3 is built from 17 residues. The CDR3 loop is CASSPGILAGATYEQYF. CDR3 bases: TGTGCCAGCTCACCAGGGATACTAGCGGGAGCCACCTACGAGCAGTACTTC.

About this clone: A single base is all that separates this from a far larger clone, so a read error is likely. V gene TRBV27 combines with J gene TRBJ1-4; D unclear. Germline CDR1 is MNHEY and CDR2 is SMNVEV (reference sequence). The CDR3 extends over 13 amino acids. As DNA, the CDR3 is TGTGCCAGCAGTTTTGGTCCGGGAAAGAAACTGGTTTTT. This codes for CASSFGPGKKLVF.

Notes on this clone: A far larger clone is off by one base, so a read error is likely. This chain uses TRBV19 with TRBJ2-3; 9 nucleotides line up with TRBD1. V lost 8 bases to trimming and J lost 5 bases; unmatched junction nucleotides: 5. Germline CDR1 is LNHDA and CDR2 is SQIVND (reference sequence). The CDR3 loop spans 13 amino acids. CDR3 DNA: TGTGCCAGTCGGGACAGGGAGCTAGATACGCAGTATTTT. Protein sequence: CASRDRELDTQYF.

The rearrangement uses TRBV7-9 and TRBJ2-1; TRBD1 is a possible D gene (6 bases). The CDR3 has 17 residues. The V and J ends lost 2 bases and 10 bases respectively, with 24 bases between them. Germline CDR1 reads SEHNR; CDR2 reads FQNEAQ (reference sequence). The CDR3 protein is CASSLRTGTLVYVEQFF. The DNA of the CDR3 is TGTGCCAGCAGCTTAAGAACCGGGACACTGGTTTATGTAGAGCAGTTCTTC.

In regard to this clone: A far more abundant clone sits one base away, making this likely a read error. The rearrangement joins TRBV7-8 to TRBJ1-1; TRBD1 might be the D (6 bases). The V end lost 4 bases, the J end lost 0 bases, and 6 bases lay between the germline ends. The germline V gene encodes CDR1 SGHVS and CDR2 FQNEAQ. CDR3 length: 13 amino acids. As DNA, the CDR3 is TGTGCCAGCAGCTGGACAGTGAACACTGAAGCTTTCTTT. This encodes CASSWTVNTEAFF.

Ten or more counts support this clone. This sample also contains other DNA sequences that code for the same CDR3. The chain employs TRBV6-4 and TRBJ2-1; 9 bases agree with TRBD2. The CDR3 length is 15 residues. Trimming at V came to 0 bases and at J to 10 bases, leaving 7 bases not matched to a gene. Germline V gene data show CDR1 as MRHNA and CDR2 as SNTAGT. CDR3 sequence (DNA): TGTGCCAGCAGTGACTCGGCGGGAGGGCGAGAAGAGCAGTTCTTC. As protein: CASSDSAGGREEQFF.

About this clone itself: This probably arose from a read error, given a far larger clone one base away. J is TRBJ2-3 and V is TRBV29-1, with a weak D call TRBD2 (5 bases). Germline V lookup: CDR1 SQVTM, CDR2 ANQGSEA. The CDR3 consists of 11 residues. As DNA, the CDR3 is TGCGGCGTTGAGACGGGAAATACGCAGTATTTT. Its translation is CGVETGNTQYF.

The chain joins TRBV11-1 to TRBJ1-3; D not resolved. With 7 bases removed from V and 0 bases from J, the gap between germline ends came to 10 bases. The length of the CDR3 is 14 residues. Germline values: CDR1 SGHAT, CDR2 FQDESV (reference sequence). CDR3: CASKGRYSGNTIYF. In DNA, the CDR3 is TGTGCCAGCAAAGGGCGATACTCTGGAAACACCATATATTTT.

The chain's CDR3 is CASSLGKYEQYF. CDR3 bases: TGTGCCAGCAGCTTGGGAAAATACGAGCAGTACTTC. The rearrangement joins TRBV5-6 to TRBJ2-7; D is ambiguous. The germline V gene has CDR1 SGHDT and CDR2 YYEEEE. Trimming cost V 0 bases and J 4 bases, with 5 bases left between them. The CDR3 extends over 12 amino acids.

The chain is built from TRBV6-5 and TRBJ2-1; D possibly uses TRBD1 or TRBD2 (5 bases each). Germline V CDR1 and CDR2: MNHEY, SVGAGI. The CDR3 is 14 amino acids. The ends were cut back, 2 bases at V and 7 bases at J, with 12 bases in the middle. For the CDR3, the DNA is TGTGCCAGCAGTTACGGGGGAGTAGGAAATGAGCAGTTCTTC. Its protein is CASSYGGVGNEQFF.

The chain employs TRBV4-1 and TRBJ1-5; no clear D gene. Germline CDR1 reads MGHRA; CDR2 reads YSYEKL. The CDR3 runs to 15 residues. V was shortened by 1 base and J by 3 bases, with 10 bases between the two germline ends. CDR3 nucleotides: TGCGCCAGCAGCCAAGTGCAGACGGACAATCAGCCCCAGCATTTT. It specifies CASSQVQTDNQPQHF.

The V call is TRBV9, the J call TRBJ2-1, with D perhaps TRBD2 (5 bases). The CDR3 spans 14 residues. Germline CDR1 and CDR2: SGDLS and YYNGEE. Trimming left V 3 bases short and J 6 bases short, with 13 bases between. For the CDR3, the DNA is TGTGCCAGCAGCGCGCCCTCTAGCATCAATGAGCAGTTCTTC. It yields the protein CASSAPSSINEQFF.

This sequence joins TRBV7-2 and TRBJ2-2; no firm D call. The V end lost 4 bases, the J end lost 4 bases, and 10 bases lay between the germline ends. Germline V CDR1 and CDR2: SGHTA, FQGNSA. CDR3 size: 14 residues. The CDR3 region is CASSSGAATGELFF. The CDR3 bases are TGTGCCAGCAGCTCAGGAGCAGCCACCGGGGAGCTGTTTTTT. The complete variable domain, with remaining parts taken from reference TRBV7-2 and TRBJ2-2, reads GAGVSQSPSNKVTEKGKDVELRCDPISGHTALYWYRQSLGQGLEFLIYFQGNSAPDKSGLPSDRFSAERTGGSVSTLTIQRTQQEDSAVYLCASSSGAATGELFFGEGSRLTVL.

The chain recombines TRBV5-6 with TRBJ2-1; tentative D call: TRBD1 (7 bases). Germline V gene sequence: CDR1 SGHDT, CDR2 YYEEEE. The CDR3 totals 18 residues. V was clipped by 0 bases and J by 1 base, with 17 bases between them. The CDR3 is CASSLGGRGDRSYNEQFF. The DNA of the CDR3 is TGTGCCAGCAGCTTGGGAGGTCGCGGGGACAGATCCTACAATGAGCAGTTCTTC. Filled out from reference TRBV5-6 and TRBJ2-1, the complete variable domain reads DAGVTQSPTHLIKTRGQQVTLRCSPKSGHDTVSWYQQALGQGPQFIFQYYEEEERQRGNFPDRFSGHQFPNYSSELNVNALLLGDSALYLCASSLGGRGDRSYNEQFFGPGTRLTVL.